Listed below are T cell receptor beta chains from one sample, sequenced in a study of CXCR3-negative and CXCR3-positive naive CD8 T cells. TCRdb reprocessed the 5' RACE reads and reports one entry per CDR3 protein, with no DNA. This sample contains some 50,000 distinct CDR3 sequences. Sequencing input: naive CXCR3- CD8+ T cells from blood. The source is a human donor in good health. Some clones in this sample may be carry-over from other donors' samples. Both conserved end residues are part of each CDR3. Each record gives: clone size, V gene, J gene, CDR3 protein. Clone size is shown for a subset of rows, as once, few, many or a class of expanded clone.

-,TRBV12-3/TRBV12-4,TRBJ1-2,CASSLWSTGGDGYTF
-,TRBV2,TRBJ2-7,CASSLTEDLREQYF
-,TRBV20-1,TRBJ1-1,CSAPAYRNRVEAFF
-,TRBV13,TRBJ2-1,CASSTRTGGKLNNEQFF
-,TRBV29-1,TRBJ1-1,CSGAGDTEAFF
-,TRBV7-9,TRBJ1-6,CASSLDVRGLDSPLHF
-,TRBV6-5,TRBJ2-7,CASSYSAGQEKHYEQYF
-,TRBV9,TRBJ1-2,CASSSRDNYGYTF
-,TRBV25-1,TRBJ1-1,CASSEYYFGERNTEAFF
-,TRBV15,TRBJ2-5,CATRNSGDGETQYF
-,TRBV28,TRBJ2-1,CASSLSVDEQFF
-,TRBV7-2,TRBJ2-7,CASSLGPGVTYEQYF
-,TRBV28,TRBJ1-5,CASSANQPQHF
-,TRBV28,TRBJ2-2,CASSLWAGDHTGELFF
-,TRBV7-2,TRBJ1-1,CASSVDRGANTEAFF
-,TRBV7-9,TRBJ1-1,CASSLHGRPEAFF
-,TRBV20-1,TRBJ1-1,CSAVDRVSVSAEAFF
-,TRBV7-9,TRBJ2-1,CASSFTGVEQFF
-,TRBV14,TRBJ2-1,CASSLTGTSGRSYNEQFF
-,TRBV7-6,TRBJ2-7,CASSPDPTPSSWYF
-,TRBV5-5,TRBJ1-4,CASSVSRASNEKLFF
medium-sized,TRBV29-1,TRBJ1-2,CSVDSQGPGRGYTF
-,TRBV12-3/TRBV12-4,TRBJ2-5,CASSLFRQETQYF
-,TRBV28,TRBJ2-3,CASTAGQGFTDTQYF
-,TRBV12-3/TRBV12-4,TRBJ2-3,CASSLQPYRGSGTDTQYF
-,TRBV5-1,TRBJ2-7,CASSLRDPYEQYF
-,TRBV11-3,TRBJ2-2,CASSPYGKNTGELFF
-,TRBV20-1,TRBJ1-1,CSARGFKKNPPEAFF
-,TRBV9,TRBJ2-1,CASSVAPGSGEQFF
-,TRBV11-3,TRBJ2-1,CASSPGGDNEQFF
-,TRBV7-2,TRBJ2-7,CASSLGTISYEQYF
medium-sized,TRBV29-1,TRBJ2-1,CSVERQAYNEQFF
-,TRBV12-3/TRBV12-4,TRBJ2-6,CASSLFLNRRGSGANVLTF
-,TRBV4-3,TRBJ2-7,CASSQDLTDRDEQYF
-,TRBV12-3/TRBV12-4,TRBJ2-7,CASSSETGPSYEQYF
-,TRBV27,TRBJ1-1,CASSLSPDRRNTEAFF
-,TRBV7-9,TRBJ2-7,CASSSGVLSSYEQYF
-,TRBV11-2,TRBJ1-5,CASSLGSQPQHF
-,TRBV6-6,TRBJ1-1,CASSYPRDRQAFF
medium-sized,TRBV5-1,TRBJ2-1,CASSGAGTAYNEQFF
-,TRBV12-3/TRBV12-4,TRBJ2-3,CASSYGGVADTQYF
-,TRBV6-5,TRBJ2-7,CASSYSRVWHF
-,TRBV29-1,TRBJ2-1,CSVEGDALPYNEQFF
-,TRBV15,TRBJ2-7,CATSRPEQGSYEQYF